The 12 T cell receptor beta chains below all came from one sample that was sequenced in a study of T-cell reconstitution after alpha-beta-depleted transplantation in children. Preparation of the TCRbeta library was carried out with unique molecular identifiers. TCRdb redid the calling of the PCR reads with MiXCR, one entry per CDR3 protein. The table lists hundreds of thousands of distinct CDR3 sequences, roughly 14% of them singletons, with 0.79% in the top ten. The material was PBMCs, obtained before TCRalphabeta/CD19-depleted stem cell transplant. The receptors derive from a girl aged 2-10 years with congenital amegakaryocytic thrombocytopenia, due to receive a stem cell transplant.

This clonotype was counted between two and nine times. The chain carries TRBV5-1 and TRBJ2-7; TRBD2 might be the D (6 bases). There are 13 residues in the CDR3. V was clipped by 7 bases and J by 6 bases, with 17 bases between them. The germline gives CDR1 SGHRS, CDR2 YFSETQ. The CDR3 bases are TGCGCCAGCTCTCGGGGGACCCTCGGCGAGCAGTACTTC. It yields the protein CASSRGTLGEQYF.

This clonotype was observed a handful of times. The rearrangement joins TRBV5-1 to TRBJ2-4, with 9 bases that match TRBD1. Per the germline V gene, CDR1 is SGHRS and CDR2 is YFSETQ. The CDR3 spans 15 residues. Trimming cost V 1 base and J 3 bases; bases outside gene matches: 2. The CDR3 nucleotides read TGCGCCAGCAGCTTGCCGACAGGGGGCAAAAACATTCAGTACTTC. Residues: CASSLPTGGKNIQYF.

This clonotype was seen only a few times. This rearrangement joins TRBV5-5 to TRBJ2-7; 10 nucleotides match TRBD2. Germline V gene data show CDR1 as SGHKS and CDR2 as YYEKEE (reference sequence). This CDR3 region has 18 residues. Unmatched junction bases numbered 11, after V lost 1 base and J lost 1 base. The DNA for the CDR3 is TGTGCCAGCAGCTTGTTTCCCCTACTAGCGGGGTTATCCTACGAGCAGTACTTC. This encodes CASSLFPLLAGLSYEQYF.

This clonotype was observed many times. The chain carries TRBV20-1 and TRBJ2-1; 9 bases are shared with TRBD2. Trimming cost V 3 bases and J 7 bases; bases outside gene matches: 13. The CDR3 consists of 16 residues. The germline gives CDR1 DFQATT, CDR2 SNEGSKA (reference sequence). The CDR3 here is CSASFGSGRRRNEQFF. The CDR3 DNA is TGCAGTGCTAGTTTCGGTAGCGGGAGAAGGCGGAATGAGCAGTTCTTC.

This clonotype was seen many times. The chain joins TRBV7-6 to TRBJ2-1; D is uncertain. CDR1 and CDR2 (germline): SGHVS, FNYEAQ. The CDR3 loop spans 11 amino acids. Trimming cost V 5 bases and J 7 bases, with 6 bases left between them. The CDR3 sequence: CASSDSNEQFF. CDR3 coding DNA: TGTGCCAGCAGCGACTCAAATGAGCAGTTCTTC.

The chain is built from TRBV7-9 and TRBJ2-2; the D gene is possibly TRBD2 (6 bases). The V gene lost 5 bases and the J gene lost 7 bases, with 23 bases spanning the gap. Per the germline V gene, CDR1 is SEHNR and CDR2 is FQNEAQ (reference sequence). This CDR3 has 17 amino acids. CDR3 sequence: CASSPISEGLYGGELFF. CDR3 nucleotides: TGTGCCAGCAGCCCAATCTCGGAGGGCCTTTATGGCGGGGAGCTGTTTTTT.

This clonotype was observed a few times. J is TRBJ1-6 and V is TRBV20-1; D not resolved. Germline lookup yields CDR1 DFQATT and CDR2 SNEGSKA (reference sequence). The V end was cut by 3 bases, the J end by 9 bases, with 12 bases between. This CDR3 is built from 13 residues. As DNA, the CDR3 is TGCAGTGCTAGGGTCGAGGGCTTTTCACCCCTCCACTTT. Translating it yields CSARVEGFSPLHF.

This clonotype showed up just a few times. V and J are TRBV20-1 and TRBJ1-3; D uncertain. This CDR3 contains 12 residues. V was shortened by 0 bases and J by 4 bases, with 4 bases between the two germline ends. Germline CDR1 is DFQATT and CDR2 is SNEGSKA (reference sequence). This CDR3 is CSARDGGNTIYF. The CDR3, as DNA: TGCAGTGCTAGAGATGGGGGAAACACCATATATTTT.

This clonotype turned up a few times. The V and J genes are TRBV7-9 and TRBJ2-7; 7 bases line up with TRBD1. J gave up 5 bases and V 10 bases, and 17 bases lay outside the gene matches. Germline V CDR1 and CDR2: SEHNR, FQNEAQ (reference sequence). The CDR3 spans 15 residues. CDR3 protein: CAIVRGLESGNEQYF. CDR3 coding DNA: TGTGCCATTGTAAGGGGGCTGGAATCGGGAAACGAGCAGTACTTC.

This chain uses TRBV14 with TRBJ2-3, with D perhaps matching TRBD1 or TRBD2 (5 bases each). CDR3 size: 17 residues. Trimming cost V 2 bases and J 6 bases, with 21 bases left between them. The germline CDR1 and CDR2 sequences are SGHDN and FVKESK. CDR3 sequence reads: CASSQLPGPGYGDTQYF. CDR3 DNA: TGTGCCAGCAGCCAACTCCCGGGACCTGGGTACGGGGATACGCAGTATTTT.

The chain is built from TRBV28 and TRBJ1-4; perhaps TRBD1 as D (5 bases). The germline V gene encodes CDR1 MDHEN and CDR2 SYDVKM. The length of the CDR3 is 14 residues. Trimming cost V 0 bases and J 8 bases, with 10 bases left between them. The CDR3 protein is CASSLWGLREKLFF. In nucleotides, the CDR3 is TGTGCCAGCAGTTTATGGGGGCTTAGGGAAAAACTGTTTTTT.

The chain has TRBV7-9 and TRBJ2-6; D is perhaps TRBD1 (5 bases). Trimming pared 3 bases from V and 2 bases from J, leaving 14 bases between. CDR3 length equals 17 residues. Germline loops: CDR1 SEHNR, CDR2 FQNEAQ (reference sequence). The CDR3 region is CASSLRRDRTGANVLTF. CDR3 bases: TGTGCCAGCAGCTTGCGCAGGGATCGTACTGGGGCCAACGTCCTGACTTTC.